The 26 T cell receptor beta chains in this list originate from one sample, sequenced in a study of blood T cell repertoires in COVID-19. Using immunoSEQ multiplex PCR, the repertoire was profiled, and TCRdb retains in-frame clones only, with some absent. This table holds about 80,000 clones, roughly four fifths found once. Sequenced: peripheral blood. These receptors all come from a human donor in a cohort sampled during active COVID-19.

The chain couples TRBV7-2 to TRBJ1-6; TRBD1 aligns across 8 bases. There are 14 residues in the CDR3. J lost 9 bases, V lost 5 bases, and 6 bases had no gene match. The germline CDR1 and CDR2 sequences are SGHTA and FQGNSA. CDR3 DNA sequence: TGTGCCAGCAGCCTCGGACAGGGTAGTTCACCCCTCCACTTT. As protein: CASSLGQGSSPLHF. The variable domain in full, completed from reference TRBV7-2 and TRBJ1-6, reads GAGVSQSPSNKVTEKGKDVELRCDPISGHTALYWYRQSLGQGLEFLIYFQGNSAPDKSGLPSDRFSAERTGGSVSTLTIQRTQQEDSAVYLCASSLGQGSSPLHFGNGTRLTVT.

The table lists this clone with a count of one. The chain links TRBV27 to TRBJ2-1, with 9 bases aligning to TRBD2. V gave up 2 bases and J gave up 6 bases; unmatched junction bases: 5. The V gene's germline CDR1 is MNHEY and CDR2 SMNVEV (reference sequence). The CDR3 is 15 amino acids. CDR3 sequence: CASSLGGRALNEQFF. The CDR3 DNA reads TGTGCCAGCAGTTTAGGCGGGAGGGCCCTCAATGAGCAGTTCTTC.

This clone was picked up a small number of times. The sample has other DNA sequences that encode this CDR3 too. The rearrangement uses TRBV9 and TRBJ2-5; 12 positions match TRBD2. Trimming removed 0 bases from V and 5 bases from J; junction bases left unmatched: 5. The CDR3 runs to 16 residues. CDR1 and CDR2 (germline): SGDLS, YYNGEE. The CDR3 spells CASSVVASGGAETQYF. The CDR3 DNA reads TGTGCCAGCAGCGTAGTTGCTAGCGGGGGGGCCGAGACCCAGTACTTC.

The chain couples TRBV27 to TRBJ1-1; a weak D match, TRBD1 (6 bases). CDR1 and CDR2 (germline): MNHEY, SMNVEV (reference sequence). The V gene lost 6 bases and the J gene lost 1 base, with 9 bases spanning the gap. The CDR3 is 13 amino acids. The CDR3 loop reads CASSRTANTEAFF. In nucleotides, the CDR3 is TGTGCCAGCAGCAGGACAGCGAACACTGAAGCTTTCTTT.

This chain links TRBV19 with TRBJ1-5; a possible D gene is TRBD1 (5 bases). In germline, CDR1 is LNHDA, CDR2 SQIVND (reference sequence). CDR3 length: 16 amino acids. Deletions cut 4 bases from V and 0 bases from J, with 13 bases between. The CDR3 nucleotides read TGTGCCAGTAGTAATACAGGTGGTATTAGCAATCAGCCCCAGCATTTT. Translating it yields CASSNTGGISNQPQHF.

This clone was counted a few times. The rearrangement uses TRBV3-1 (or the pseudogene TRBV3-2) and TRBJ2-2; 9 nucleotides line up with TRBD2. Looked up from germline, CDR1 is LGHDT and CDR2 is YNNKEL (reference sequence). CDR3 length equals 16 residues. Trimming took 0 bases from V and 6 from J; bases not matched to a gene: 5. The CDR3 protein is CASSQERSGGAGELFF. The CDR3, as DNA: TGTGCCAGCAGCCAAGAACGTAGCGGGGGCGCCGGGGAGCTGTTTTTT.

The CDR3 spells CASRDREGQYF. DNA of the CDR3: TGTGCCAGCAGGGACAGGGAGGGGCAGTACTTC. This sequence joins TRBV12-3 or TRBV12-4 and TRBJ2-7, with D possibly matching TRBD1 (8 bases). The CDR3 runs to 11 residues. Trimming shortened V by 6 bases and J by 9 bases, and 12 bases separated the two germline ends.

DNA for the CDR3: TGTGCCAGCAGCGTAAGGGGGCAGAGCTCTGGAAACACCATATATTTT. This sequence encodes CASSVRGQSSGNTIYF. J is TRBJ1-3 and V is TRBV9; 7 bases map to TRBD1. CDR1 SGDLS and CDR2 YYNGEE come from the germline V gene. CDR3 length: 16 amino acids. V trimming: 1 base; J trimming: 0 bases; junction bases outside the gene matches: 4.

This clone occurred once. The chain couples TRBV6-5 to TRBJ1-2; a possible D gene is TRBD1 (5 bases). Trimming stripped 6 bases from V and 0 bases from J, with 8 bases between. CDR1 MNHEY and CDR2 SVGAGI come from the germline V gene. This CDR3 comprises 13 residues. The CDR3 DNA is TGTGCCAGCAGGGGGCAAGCTAACTATGGCTACACCTTC. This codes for CASRGQANYGYTF.

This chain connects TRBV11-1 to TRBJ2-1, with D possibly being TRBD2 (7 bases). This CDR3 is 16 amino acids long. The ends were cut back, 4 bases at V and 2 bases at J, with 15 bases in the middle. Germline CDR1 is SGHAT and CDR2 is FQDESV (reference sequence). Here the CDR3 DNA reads TGTGCCAGCAGCTCCCCTGGGGGGGCCGCCTACAATGAGCAGTTCTTC. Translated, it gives CASSSPGGAAYNEQFF.

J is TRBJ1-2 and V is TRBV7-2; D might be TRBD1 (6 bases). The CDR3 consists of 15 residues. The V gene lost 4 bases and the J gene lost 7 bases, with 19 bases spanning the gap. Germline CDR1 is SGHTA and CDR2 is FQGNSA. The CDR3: CASSSSDGGASGYTF. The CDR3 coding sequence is TGTGCCAGCAGCTCCTCGGATGGGGGGGCAAGTGGCTACACCTTC.

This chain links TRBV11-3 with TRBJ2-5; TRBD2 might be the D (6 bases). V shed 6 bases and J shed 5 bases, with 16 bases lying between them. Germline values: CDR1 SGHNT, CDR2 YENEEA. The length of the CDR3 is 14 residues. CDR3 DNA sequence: TGTGCCAGCAGACGGGACGCTGGGGGGGAGACCCAGTACTTC. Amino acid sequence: CASRRDAGGETQYF.

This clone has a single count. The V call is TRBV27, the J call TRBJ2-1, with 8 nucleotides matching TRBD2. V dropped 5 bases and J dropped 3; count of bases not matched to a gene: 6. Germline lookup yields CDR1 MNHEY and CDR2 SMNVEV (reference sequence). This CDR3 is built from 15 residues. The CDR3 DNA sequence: TGTGCCAGCAGTGCCGGGGGGGGGTACTACAATGAGCAGTTCTTC. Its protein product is CASSAGGGYYNEQFF.

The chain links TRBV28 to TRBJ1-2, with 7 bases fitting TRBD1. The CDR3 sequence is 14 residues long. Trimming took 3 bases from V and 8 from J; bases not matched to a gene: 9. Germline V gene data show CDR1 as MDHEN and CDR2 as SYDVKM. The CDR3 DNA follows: TGTGCCAGCAGTTTGGACAGGCCCGAGGGGGGCTACACCTTC. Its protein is CASSLDRPEGGYTF.

The CDR3 reads CASSTFGQTNQPQHF. CDR3 DNA sequence: TGTGCCAGTAGTACCTTCGGACAGACCAATCAGCCCCAGCATTTT. This rearrangement joins TRBV19 to TRBJ1-5, with TRBD1 as a possible D gene (6 bases). Germline loops: CDR1 LNHDA, CDR2 SQIVND (reference sequence). The CDR3 has 15 amino acids. The V gene lost 4 bases and the J gene lost 3 bases, with 13 bases spanning the gap.

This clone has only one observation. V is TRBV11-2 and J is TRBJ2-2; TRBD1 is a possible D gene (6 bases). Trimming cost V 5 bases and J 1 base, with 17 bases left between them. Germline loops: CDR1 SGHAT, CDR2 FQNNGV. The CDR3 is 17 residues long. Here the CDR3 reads CASSRTKGVGNTGELFF. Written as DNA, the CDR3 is TGTGCCAGCAGCCGCACGAAGGGGGTTGGGAACACCGGGGAGCTGTTTTTT.

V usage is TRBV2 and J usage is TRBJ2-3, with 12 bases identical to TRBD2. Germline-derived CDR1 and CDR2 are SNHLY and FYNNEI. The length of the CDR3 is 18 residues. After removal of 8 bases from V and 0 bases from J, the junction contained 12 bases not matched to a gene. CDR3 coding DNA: TGTGCCAGCTTCCCCAGGCTAGCGGGGGGGTACAGCACAGATACGCAGTATTTT. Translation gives CASFPRLAGGYSTDTQYF.

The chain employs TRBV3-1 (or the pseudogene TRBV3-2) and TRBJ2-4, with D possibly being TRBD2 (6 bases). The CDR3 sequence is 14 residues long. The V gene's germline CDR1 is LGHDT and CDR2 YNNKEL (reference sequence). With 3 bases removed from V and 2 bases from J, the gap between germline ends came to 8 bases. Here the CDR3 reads CASSQEGPKNIQYF. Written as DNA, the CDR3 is TGTGCCAGCAGCCAGGAGGGTCCCAAAAACATTCAGTACTTC.

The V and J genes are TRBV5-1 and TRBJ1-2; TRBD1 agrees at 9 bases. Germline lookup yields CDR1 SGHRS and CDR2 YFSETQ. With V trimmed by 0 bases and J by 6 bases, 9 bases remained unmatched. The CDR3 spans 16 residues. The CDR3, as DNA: TGCGCCAGCAGCTTGGCCCCGACAGGGGGGGGAGATGGCTACACCTTC. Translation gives CASSLAPTGGGDGYTF.

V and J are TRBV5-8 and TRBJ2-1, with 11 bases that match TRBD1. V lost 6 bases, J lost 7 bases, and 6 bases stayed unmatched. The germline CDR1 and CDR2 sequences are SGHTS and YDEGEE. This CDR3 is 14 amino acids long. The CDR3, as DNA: TGTGCCAGCATGGGACAGGGGGGTAGGAATGAGCAGTTCTTC. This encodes CASMGQGGRNEQFF.

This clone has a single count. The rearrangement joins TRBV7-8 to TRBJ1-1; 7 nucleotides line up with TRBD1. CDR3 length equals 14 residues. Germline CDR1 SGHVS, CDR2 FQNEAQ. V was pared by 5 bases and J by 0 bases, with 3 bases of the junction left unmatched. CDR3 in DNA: TGTGCCAGCAGCAAGGGGACAGTGAACACTGAAGCTTTCTTT. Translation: CASSKGTVNTEAFF. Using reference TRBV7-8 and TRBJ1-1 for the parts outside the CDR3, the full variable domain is GAGVSQSPRYKVAKRGQDVALRCDPISGHVSLFWYQQALGQGPEFLTYFQNEAQLDKSGLPSDRFFAERPEGSVSTLKIQRTQQEDSAVYLCASSKGTVNTEAFFGQGTRLTVV.

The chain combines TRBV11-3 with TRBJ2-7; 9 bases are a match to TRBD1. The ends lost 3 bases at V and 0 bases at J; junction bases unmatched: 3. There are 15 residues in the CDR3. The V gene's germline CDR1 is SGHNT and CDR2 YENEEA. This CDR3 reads CASSLRTGVSYEQYF. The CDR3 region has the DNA TGTGCCAGCAGCTTGAGGACAGGGGTCTCCTACGAGCAGTACTTC.

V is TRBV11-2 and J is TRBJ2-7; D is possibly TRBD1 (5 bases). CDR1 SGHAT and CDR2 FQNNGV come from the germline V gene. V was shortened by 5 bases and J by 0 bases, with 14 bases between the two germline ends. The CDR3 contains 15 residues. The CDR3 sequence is CASSPRGRASYEQYF. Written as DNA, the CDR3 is TGTGCCAGCAGCCCAAGGGGCAGGGCCTCCTACGAGCAGTACTTC.

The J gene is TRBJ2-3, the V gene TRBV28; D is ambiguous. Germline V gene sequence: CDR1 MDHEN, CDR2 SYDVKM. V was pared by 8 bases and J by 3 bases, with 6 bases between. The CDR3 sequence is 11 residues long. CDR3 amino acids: CASGLTDTQYF. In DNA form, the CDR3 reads TGTGCCAGCGGCTTAACAGATACGCAGTATTTT.

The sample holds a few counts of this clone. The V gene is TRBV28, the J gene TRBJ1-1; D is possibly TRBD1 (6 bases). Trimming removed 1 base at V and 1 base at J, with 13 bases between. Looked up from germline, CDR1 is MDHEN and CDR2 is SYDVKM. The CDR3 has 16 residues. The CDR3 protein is CASSLYGGRANTEAFF. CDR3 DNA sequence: TGTGCCAGCAGTTTATACGGGGGGCGGGCGAACACTGAAGCTTTCTTT.

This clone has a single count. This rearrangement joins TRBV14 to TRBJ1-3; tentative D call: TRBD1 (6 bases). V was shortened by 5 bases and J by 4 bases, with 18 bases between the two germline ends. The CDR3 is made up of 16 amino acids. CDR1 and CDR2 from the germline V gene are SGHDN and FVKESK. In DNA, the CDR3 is TGTGCCAGCAGCGAAGGGGGGCCGGAGAGGGGAAACACCATATATTTT. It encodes CASSEGGPERGNTIYF.